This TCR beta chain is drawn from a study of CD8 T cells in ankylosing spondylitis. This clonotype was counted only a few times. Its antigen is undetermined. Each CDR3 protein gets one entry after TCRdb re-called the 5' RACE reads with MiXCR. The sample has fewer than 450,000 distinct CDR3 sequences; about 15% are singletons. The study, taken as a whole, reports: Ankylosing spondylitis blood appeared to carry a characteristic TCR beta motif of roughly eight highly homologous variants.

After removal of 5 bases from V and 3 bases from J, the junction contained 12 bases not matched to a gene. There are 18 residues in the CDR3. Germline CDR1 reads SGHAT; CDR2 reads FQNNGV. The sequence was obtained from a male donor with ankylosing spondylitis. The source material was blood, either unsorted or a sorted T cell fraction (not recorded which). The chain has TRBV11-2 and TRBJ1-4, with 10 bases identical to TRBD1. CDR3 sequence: CASSPGWGQGRSNEKLFF. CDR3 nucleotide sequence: TGTGCCAGCAGCCCAGGGTGGGGACAGGGGAGGTCTAATGAAAAACTGTTTTTT.